The source of this T cell receptor (beta chain) is a study of blood T cells in healthy people across ages. A second about 6 to 12 cycle PCR used barcoded and J-beta primers. Via MiXCR, TCRdb re-called the 5' RACE reads, giving one row per CDR3 protein. The sample holds about 720,000 distinct CDR3 sequences, 20% to 30% seen once. Per the germline V gene, CDR1 is MGHRA and CDR2 is YSYEKL. This CDR3 is built from 13 residues. After removal of 2 bases from V and 9 bases from J, the junction contained 0 bases not matched to a gene. These data also featured in a second study, about T cells of mothers and their children.

V and J are TRBV4-1 and TRBJ2-1; 11 bases line up with TRBD2. Sequenced input: blood. The receptor comes from a boy aged 10-17 years in good health. The CDR3 coding sequence is TGCGCCAGCAGCCAAACTAGCGGGGGTGAGCAGTTCTTC. The encoded protein is CASSQTSGGEQFF.